This T cell receptor beta chain is from a study of cytomegalovirus exposure and HLA in healthy donors (TCRdb year 2017). Regarding the complete study: The 666 repertoires of the first cohort and the 110 or so validation repertoires were produced on the same platform, according to a later analysis. Along with the roughly 670-subject first cohort, a separate validation cohort of approximately 110 different subjects was used. To predict cytomegalovirus infection status, the study combined high-throughput TCR immunosequencing, statistical association of individual TCRs with disease status, and machine learning. The study was designed to test whether signatures of past pathogen exposure could be identified by cataloging public T cell receptors.

As concerns this clone: Its antigen specificity is not known. No per-base quality is available; no much larger clone lies one base away.

The library was made by the immunoSEQ multiplex PCR assay. Under the source paper's analysis protocol: A statistical classification framework was built for diagnosing cytomegalovirus status from the catalog of TCR beta chain sequences. Imported from immuneACCESS, the table was reduced by TCRdb to in-frame sequences with V and J called. These copies leave out some clones; in studies compared against another copy, an unresolved V gene accounts for under half, and the cause of the remainder is not known. From that table come the V and J calls and clone size; the DNA was used to work out D and trimming. For this sample the table gives some 71,000 clones, of which 94% were detected only once. The top ten clones comprise approximately 1% of the sample. V has 3 bases trimmed and J has 4 bases trimmed; junction bases matching no gene number 3. In the germline V gene (reference sequence), CDR1 corresponds to LNHNV and CDR2 to YYDKDF. Including the terminal cysteine and phenylalanine, the CDR3 comprises 15 residues. CDR3 DNA is the only sequence kept; it has 45 bases, read in frame from the first base.

Paper-wide results and their limitations: The study listed 164 TCR beta chains as associated with cytomegalovirus. A later analysis lacked HLA typing for the validation cohort, so it scored co-occurrence in that cohort across all 130 or so repertoires. A later analysis found that TCRs clustered in the first cohort also tended to co-occur in the 120 or so validation repertoires, with 94% of cluster scores above 0. Most TCR sequences were observed very rarely across donors, whereas some public TCRs were present in many individuals. The classifier was reported to diagnose cytomegalovirus status with high specificity and sensitivity in both the original cohort and the validation cohort. In vitro tests confirmed that a few of the cytomegalovirus-associated TCR beta chains recognize cytomegalovirus antigens. According to the authors, the approach could potentially be generalized to other disease states and immunological phenotypes.

Separate from the approximately 700-subject first cohort, the validation cohort of 95 to 150 subjects was the group to which the donors belonged. The chain links TRBV15 with TRBJ2-7; a stretch of 13 junction bases matches TRBD2. Sequenced input: PBMCs. This TCR was sampled from a woman between 18 and 30 years old in good health and CMV-seronegative. The DNA sequence reads TGTGCCACCAGCAGGGGGACTAGCGGGACATACGAGCAGTACTTC. The translation is CATSRGTSGTYEQYF.